This record concerns one TCR beta chain sequence. This may come from a read error, since a much larger clone is one base off. In the same sample, other DNA sequences code for this CDR3. Assay used: immunoSEQ multiplex PCR; TCRdb lists only in-frame clones, some missing. The sample lists some 220,000 clones, 65% to 90% seen once, with around 5.5% in the top ten. Seattle cases were enrolled at active infection and followed longitudinally. The data are from a study of blood T cell repertoires in COVID-19. The CDR3 is made up of 15 amino acids. CDR1 and CDR2 from the germline V gene are MNHEY and SVGAGI. The V gene end was trimmed by 4 bases and the J gene end by 7 bases; junction bases not matched to a gene: 3.

V gene TRBV6-5 combines with J gene TRBJ2-1, with TRBD2 matching 14 bases. This clonotype was sampled from a man in his fifties with COVID-19, enrolled during active disease. Sequencing used peripheral blood. The DNA of the CDR3 is TGTGCCAGCAGTTCCGGGACTAGCGGGGGAAATGAGCAGTTCTTC. It translates to CASSSGTSGGNEQFF.